Sequencing of this T cell receptor beta chain was carried out in a study of blood T cell repertoires in COVID-19. Germline values: CDR1 SGHRS, CDR2 YFSETQ. V lost 4 bases to trimming and J lost 7 bases, with 20 bases between them. The CDR3 is 15 residues long. Produced via immunoSEQ multiplex PCR; TCRdb's table is partial and in-frame only. The sample yields about 150,000 clones, around 80% seen once. This rearrangement joins TRBV5-1 to TRBJ1-2; D not resolved. The receptor was isolated from a human donor with acute or convalescent COVID-19. The donor label of this sample is uncertain. The sequencing input was peripheral blood. Here the CDR3 reads CASSPSLVTGSGYTF. CDR3 DNA sequence: TGCGCCAGCAGCCCCAGTCTGGTTACGGGAAGTGGCTACACCTTC.